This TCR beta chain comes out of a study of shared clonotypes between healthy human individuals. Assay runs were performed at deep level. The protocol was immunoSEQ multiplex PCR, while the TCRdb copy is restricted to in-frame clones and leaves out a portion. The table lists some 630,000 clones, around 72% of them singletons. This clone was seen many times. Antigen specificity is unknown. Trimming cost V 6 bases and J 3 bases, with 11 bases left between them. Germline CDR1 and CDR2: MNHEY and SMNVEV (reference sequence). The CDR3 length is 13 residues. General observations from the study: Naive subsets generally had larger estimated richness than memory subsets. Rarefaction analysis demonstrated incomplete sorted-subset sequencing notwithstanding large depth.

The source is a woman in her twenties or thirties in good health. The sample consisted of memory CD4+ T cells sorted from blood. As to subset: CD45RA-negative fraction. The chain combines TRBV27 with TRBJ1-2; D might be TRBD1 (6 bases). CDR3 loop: CASRRDNYYGYTF. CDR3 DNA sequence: TGTGCCAGCAGAAGGGACAACTACTATGGCTACACCTTC.